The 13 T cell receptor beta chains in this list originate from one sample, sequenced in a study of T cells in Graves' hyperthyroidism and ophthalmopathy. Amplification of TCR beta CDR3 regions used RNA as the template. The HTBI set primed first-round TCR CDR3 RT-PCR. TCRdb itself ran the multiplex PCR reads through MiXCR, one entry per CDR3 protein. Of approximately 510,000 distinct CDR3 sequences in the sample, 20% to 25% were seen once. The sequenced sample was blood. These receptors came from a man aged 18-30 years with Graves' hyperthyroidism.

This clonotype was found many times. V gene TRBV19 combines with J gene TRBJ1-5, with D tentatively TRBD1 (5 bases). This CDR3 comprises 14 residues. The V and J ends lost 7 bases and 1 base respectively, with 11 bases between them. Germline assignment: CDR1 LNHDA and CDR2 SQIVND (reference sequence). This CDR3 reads CASTQGGSNQPQHF. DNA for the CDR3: TGTGCCAGTACCCAGGGAGGAAGCAATCAGCCCCAGCATTTT. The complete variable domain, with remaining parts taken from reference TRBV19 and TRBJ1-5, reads DGGITQSPKYLFRKEGQNVTLSCEQNLNHDAMYWYRQDPGQGLRLIYYSQIVNDFQKGDIAEGYSVSREKKESFPLTVTSAQKNPTAFYLCASTQGGSNQPQHFGDGTRLSIL.

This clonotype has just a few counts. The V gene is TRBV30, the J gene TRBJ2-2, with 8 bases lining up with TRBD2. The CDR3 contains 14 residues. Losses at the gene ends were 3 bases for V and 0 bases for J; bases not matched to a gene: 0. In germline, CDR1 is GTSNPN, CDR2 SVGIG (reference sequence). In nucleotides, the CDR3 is TGTGCCTGGAGGACTAGCGCGAACACCGGGGAGCTGTTTTTT. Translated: CAWRTSANTGELFF.

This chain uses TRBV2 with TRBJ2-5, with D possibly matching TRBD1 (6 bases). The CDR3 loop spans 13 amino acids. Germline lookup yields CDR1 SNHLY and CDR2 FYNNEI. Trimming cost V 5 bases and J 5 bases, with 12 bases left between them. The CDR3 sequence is CASSRTGPETQYF. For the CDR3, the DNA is TGTGCCAGCAGTAGAACAGGGCCGGAGACCCAGTACTTC.

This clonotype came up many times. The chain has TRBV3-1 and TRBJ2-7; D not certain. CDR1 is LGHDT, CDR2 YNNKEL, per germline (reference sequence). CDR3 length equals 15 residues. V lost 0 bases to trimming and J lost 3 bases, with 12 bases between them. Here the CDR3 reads CASSQDQAPRYEQYF. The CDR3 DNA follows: TGTGCCAGCAGCCAAGATCAAGCACCTCGCTACGAGCAGTACTTC.

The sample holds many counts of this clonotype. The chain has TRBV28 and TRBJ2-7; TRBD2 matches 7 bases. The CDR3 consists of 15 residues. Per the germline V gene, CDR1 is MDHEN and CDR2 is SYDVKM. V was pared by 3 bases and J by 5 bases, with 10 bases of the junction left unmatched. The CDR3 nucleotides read TGTGCCAGCAGTTTTGAACTAGCGATTAGCCACGAGCAGTACTTC. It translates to CASSFELAISHEQYF.

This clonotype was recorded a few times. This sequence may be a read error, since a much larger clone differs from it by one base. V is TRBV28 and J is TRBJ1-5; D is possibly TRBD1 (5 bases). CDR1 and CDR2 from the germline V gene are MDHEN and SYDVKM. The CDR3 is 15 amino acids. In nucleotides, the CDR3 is TGTGCCAGCAGTTTAACAGGCAGATTAAATCATCCCCAGCATTTT. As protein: CASSLTGRLNHPQHF.

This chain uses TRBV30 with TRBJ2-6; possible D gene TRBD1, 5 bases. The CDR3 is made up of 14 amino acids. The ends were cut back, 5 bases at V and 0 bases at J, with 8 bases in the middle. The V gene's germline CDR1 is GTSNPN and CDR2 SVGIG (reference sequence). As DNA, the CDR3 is TGTGCCTGGGCGACAGTCTCTGGGGCCAACGTCCTGACTTTC. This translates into CAWATVSGANVLTF.

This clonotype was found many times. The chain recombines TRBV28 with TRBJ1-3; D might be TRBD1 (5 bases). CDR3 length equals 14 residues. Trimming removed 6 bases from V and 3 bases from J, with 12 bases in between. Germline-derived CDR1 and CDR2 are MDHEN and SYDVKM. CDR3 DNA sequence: TGTGCCAGCAGCCTCGGGACGGTTGGAAACACCATATATTTT. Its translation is CASSLGTVGNTIYF. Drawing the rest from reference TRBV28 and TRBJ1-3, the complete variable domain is DVKVTQSSRYLVKRTGEKVFLECVQDMDHENMFWYRQDPGLGLRLIYFSYDVKMKEKGDIPEGYSVSREKKERFSLILESASTNQTSMYLCASSLGTVGNTIYFGEGSWLTVV.

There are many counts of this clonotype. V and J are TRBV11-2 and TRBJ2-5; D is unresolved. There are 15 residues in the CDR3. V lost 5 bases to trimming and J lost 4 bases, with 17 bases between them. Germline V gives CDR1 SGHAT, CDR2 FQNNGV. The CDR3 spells CASSPVFERIETQYF. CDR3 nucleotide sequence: TGTGCCAGCAGCCCCGTGTTTGAACGGATAGAGACCCAGTACTTC.

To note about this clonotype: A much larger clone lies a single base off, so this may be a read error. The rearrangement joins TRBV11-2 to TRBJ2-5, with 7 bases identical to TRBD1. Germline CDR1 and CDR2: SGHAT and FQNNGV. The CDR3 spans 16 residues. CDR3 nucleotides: TGTGCCAGCAGCTTAGGGAGACAGGGAGTCGGAGAGACCAAGTACTTC. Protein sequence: CASSLGRQGVGETKYF.

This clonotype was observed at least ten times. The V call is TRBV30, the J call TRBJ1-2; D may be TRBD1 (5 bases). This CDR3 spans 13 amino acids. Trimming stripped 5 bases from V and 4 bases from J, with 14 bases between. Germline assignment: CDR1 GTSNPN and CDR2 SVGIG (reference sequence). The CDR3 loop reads CAWASRGGYGYTF. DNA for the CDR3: TGTGCCTGGGCATCGAGGGGCGGCTATGGCTACACCTTC.

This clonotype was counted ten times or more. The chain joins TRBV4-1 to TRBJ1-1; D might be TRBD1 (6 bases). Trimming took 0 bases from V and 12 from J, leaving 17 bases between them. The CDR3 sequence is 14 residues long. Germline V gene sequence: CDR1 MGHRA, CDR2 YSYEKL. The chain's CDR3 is CASSQDYGGAWSFF. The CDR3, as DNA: TGCGCCAGCAGCCAAGATTACGGGGGCGCCTGGTCTTTCTTT.

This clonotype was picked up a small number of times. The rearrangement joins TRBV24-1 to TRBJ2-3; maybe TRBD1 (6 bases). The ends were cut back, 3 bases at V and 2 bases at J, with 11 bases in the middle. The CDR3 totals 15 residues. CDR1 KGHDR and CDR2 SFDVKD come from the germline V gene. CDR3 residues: CATSDRNRVTDTQYF. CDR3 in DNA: TGTGCCACCAGTGATCGGAACAGGGTCACAGATACGCAGTATTTT.